Following are 18 T cell receptor beta chains from one sample sequenced in a study of control samples from healthy donors and cancer patients. The method was immunoSEQ multiplex PCR; TCRdb's version includes in-frame clones alone and lacks a portion of them. The table has about 82,000 clones, approximately 89% seen once. The sequencing sample was made of blood. The receptor set was obtained from a man between 45 and 60 years old in good health.

The chain couples TRBV2 to TRBJ1-1; D is undetermined. Germline CDR1 SNHLY, CDR2 FYNNEI. This CDR3 region has 13 residues. Trimming cost V 5 bases and J 3 bases, with 10 bases left between them. The chain's CDR3 is CASSNTADTEAFF. CDR3 sequence (DNA): TGTGCCAGCAGTAATACAGCAGACACTGAAGCTTTCTTT.

This clone was seen a single time. The J gene is TRBJ1-4, the V gene TRBV7-2, with 7 bases aligning to TRBD1. Germline V gene data show CDR1 as SGHTA and CDR2 as FQGNSA. The CDR3 consists of 15 residues. The V segment lost 5 bases and the J segment 8 bases; nucleotides outside the gene matches: 11. The CDR3 DNA follows: TGTGCCAGCAGCCCGCAGACAGGGCTAGGGGAAAAACTGTTTTTT. It encodes CASSPQTGLGEKLFF.

Only a few counts were recorded for this clone. The chain has TRBV7-9 and TRBJ1-2; D uncertain. CDR1 SEHNR and CDR2 FQNEAQ come from the germline V gene (reference sequence). The V end was cut by 1 base, the J end by 4 bases, with 13 bases between. The CDR3 is 15 amino acids. The CDR3, as DNA: TGTGCCAGCAGCTTAGAGGCCAGTGCCTTCTATGGCTACACCTTC. This translates into CASSLEASAFYGYTF.

The V and J genes are TRBV7-2 and TRBJ1-4; D gene unclear. The CDR3 spans 11 residues. V was pared by 1 base and J by 13 bases, with 7 bases between. CDR1 and CDR2 from the germline V gene are SGHTA and FQGNSA. CDR3 protein: CASSLGPRLFF. The CDR3 DNA is TGTGCCAGCAGCTTAGGCCCAAGACTGTTTTTT.

This clone was found a few times. J is TRBJ1-5 and V is TRBV7-9, with 7 nucleotides matching TRBD1. The length of the CDR3 is 18 residues. The V gene end was trimmed by 4 bases and the J gene end by 5 bases; junction bases not matched to a gene: 17. Germline CDR1 reads SEHNR; CDR2 reads FQNEAQ (reference sequence). CDR3 nucleotide sequence: TGTGCCAGCAGCTCGGTGGGGCAGGGGGATACCTACCATCAGCCCCAGCATTTT. Translation: CASSSVGQGDTYHQPQHF.

J is TRBJ1-6 and V is TRBV2; TRBD1 matches at 11 bases. Germline CDR1 is SNHLY and CDR2 is FYNNEI. The CDR3 is 14 residues long. The V and J ends lost 3 bases and 10 bases, in that order; junction bases with no gene match: 2. The CDR3 protein is CASSEGQGESPLHF. CDR3 DNA sequence: TGTGCCAGCAGTGAGGGACAGGGGGAATCACCCCTCCACTTT.

The CDR3 region has the DNA TGTGCCAGCAGTGAACTGGGCAGTTGCACCTTC. Translation gives CASSELGSCTF. The J gene is TRBJ1-2, the V gene TRBV2; no firm D call. Trimming cost V 2 bases and J 13 bases, with 11 bases left between them. CDR3 length equals 11 residues. Germline values: CDR1 SNHLY, CDR2 FYNNEI.

This rearrangement joins TRBV6-2 or TRBV6-3 to TRBJ2-1, with TRBD2 as a possible D gene (6 bases). The length of the CDR3 is 14 residues. Germline-derived CDR1 and CDR2 are MNHEY and SVGEGT. Trimming pared 1 base from V and 2 bases from J, leaving 6 bases between. The CDR3: CASSYWGAYNEQFF. The CDR3, as DNA: TGTGCCAGCAGTTACTGGGGGGCCTACAATGAGCAGTTCTTC.

This clone was detected only once. This rearrangement joins TRBV24-1 to TRBJ2-2, with a weak D call TRBD2 (6 bases). This CDR3 has 15 amino acids. In germline, CDR1 is KGHDR, CDR2 SFDVKD. V lost 4 bases and J 9 bases, leaving 17 bases between the germline ends. The DNA for the CDR3 is TGTGCCACCAGTGACCCGGCGGAGGGGAAACGGGAGCTGTTTTTT. It yields the protein CATSDPAEGKRELFF.

V gene TRBV5-1 combines with J gene TRBJ1-2, with 10 bases identical to TRBD1. The length of the CDR3 is 15 residues. The germline CDR1 and CDR2 sequences are SGHRS and YFSETQ. The junction had 7 bases not matched to a gene; V was cut back by 0 bases and J by 8 bases. The CDR3 DNA reads as TGCGCCAGCAGCTTGGCCGGACAGGGGGACGAAGGCTACACCTTC. Residues: CASSLAGQGDEGYTF.

This sequence joins TRBV3-1 (or the pseudogene TRBV3-2) and TRBJ2-5; 12 bases align to TRBD2. The germline gives CDR1 LGHDT, CDR2 YNNKEL (reference sequence). The CDR3 length is 15 residues. The V and J ends lost 5 bases and 5 bases, in that order; junction bases with no gene match: 6. The CDR3 DNA reads as TGTGCCAGCAGCTCGCGACTAGCGGGAGTCGAGACCCAGTACTTC. Translated, it gives CASSSRLAGVETQYF.

CDR3 in DNA: TGTGCCAGCAGCCACACGTGGGAGAGTAGAGAGACCCAGTACTTC. It specifies CASSHTWESRETQYF. The chain combines TRBV5-8 with TRBJ2-5; possibly TRBD2 for D (5 bases). The V gene's germline CDR1 is SGHTS and CDR2 YDEGEE. CDR3 size: 15 residues. V lost 4 bases to trimming and J lost 4 bases, with 17 bases between them.

The J gene is TRBJ1-5, the V gene TRBV30; D remains ambiguous. CDR1 is GTSNPN, CDR2 SVGIG, per germline (reference sequence). This CDR3 is 14 amino acids long. V shed 4 bases and J shed 0 bases, with 10 bases lying between them. DNA of the CDR3: TGTGCCTGGAACCGAGACGGTAGCAATCAGCCCCAGCATTTT. Translating it yields CAWNRDGSNQPQHF.

V and J are TRBV5-5 and TRBJ2-1; TRBD2 is a possible D gene (5 bases). CDR3 length equals 15 residues. Germline V gives CDR1 SGHKS, CDR2 YYEKEE (reference sequence). The V and J ends lost 0 bases and 3 bases respectively, with 10 bases between them. The CDR3 region is CASSLALRDYNEQFF. CDR3 in DNA: TGTGCCAGCAGCTTGGCCCTCCGGGACTACAATGAGCAGTTCTTC.

The rearrangement joins TRBV10-3 to TRBJ1-5; tentatively, D is TRBD1 (5 bases). Trimming took off 3 bases at V and 3 bases at J, with 12 bases between the two ends. The CDR3 consists of 15 residues. CDR1 and CDR2 (germline): ENHRY, SYGVKD. The CDR3: CAISDGGRLNQPQHF. The CDR3 DNA reads TGTGCCATCAGTGACGGGGGACGGCTCAATCAGCCCCAGCATTTT.

The genes are TRBV6-4 and TRBJ2-3, with TRBD2 matching over 8 bases. From germline, CDR1 is MRHNA and CDR2 SNTAGT. J gave up 2 bases and V 6 bases, and 4 bases lay outside the gene matches. The length of the CDR3 is 14 residues. DNA of the CDR3: TGTGCCAGCAGACTAGCGGAGCACACAGATACGCAGTATTTT. It is translated as CASRLAEHTDTQYF.

The CDR3 bases are TGTGCCAGCAGCCAAAGGGGGGGCACTGAAGCTTTCTTT. It specifies CASSQRGGTEAFF. The chain has TRBV3-1 (or the pseudogene TRBV3-2) and TRBJ1-1, with D perhaps TRBD1 (6 bases). Trimming removed 2 bases at V and 4 bases at J, with 8 bases between. The CDR3 spans 13 residues. Germline V gene data show CDR1 as LGHDT and CDR2 as YNNKEL (reference sequence).

CDR3 DNA sequence: TGTGCCAGCAGCTTAGCTGGTCCGGGAACTAATGAAAAACTGTTTTTT. The encoded protein is CASSLAGPGTNEKLFF. The chain carries TRBV7-8 and TRBJ1-4, with D hard to call. This CDR3 spans 16 amino acids. V was trimmed by 0 bases and J by 1 base, leaving 9 bases between them. Germline-derived CDR1 and CDR2 are SGHVS and FQNEAQ.